The 32 T cell receptor beta chains below were found in one sample sequenced in a study of blood T cells in healthy people across ages. Sample-barcoded 5' priming and a J-beta primer mix drove a second PCR of about 6 to 12 cycles. TCRdb independently ran MiXCR on the 5' RACE reads; one entry per CDR3 protein. The sample has around 1.5 million distinct CDR3 sequences, around 35% seen once. Sequencing input: blood. The receptors shown here come from a woman aged 25 to 39 in good health.

This chain joins TRBV5-1 and TRBJ1-4, with D uncertain. V was shortened by 4 bases and J by 0 bases, with 19 bases between the two germline ends. The CDR3 spans 18 residues. Germline values: CDR1 SGHRS, CDR2 YFSETQ. The DNA for the CDR3 is TGCGCCAGCAGCCCGGGATCTCTCAACGGGGCAACTAATGAAAAACTGTTTTTT. Its protein is CASSPGSLNGATNEKLFF.

This clonotype occurred a few times. The gene calls are TRBV4-2 and TRBJ1-4; D perhaps matches TRBD1 (6 bases). Germline V gene lookup returns CDR1 LGHNA and CDR2 YNFKEQ. Trimming shortened V by 1 base and J by 4 bases, and 10 bases separated the two germline ends. This CDR3 spans 15 amino acids. This chain's CDR3 is CASSQGTANNEKLFF. CDR3 in DNA: TGTGCCAGCAGCCAAGGGACAGCCAATAATGAAAAACTGTTTTTT.

This clonotype was seen ten or more times. This chain uses TRBV7-9 with TRBJ2-7, with unresolved D. Germline assignment: CDR1 SEHNR and CDR2 FQNEAQ (reference sequence). Trimming removed 5 bases from V and 2 bases from J, with 13 bases in between. CDR3 length equals 14 residues. The CDR3 region is CASSPYTVAYEQYF. The DNA of the CDR3 is TGTGCCAGCAGCCCTTATACCGTTGCCTACGAGCAGTACTTC.

This clonotype was recorded a few times. Possible read error: a much larger clone is one base away. The CDR3 sequence: CSVAGRNTGAFF. CDR3 nucleotides: TGCAGCGTTGCTGGCAGGAACACTGGAGCTTTCTTT. The V and J genes are TRBV29-1 and TRBJ1-1; D gene uncertain. CDR1 is SQVTM, CDR2 ANQGSEA, per germline. The CDR3 sequence is 12 residues long.

The chain has TRBV5-5 and TRBJ1-4; D is unresolved. The CDR3 has 13 residues. The germline CDR1 and CDR2 sequences are SGHKS and YYEKEE (reference sequence). V gave up 1 base and J gave up 7 bases, with 8 bases separating them. Here the CDR3 reads CASSLLTPEKLFF. DNA for the CDR3: TGTGCCAGCAGCTTGTTGACGCCTGAAAAACTGTTTTTT.

This clonotype has a handful of counts. The rearrangement links TRBV20-1 to TRBJ2-7; D ambiguous. Trimming cost V 5 bases and J 3 bases, with 8 bases left between them. CDR1 and CDR2 (germline): DFQATT, SNEGSKA (reference sequence). The CDR3 consists of 11 residues. The CDR3 sequence is CSAEFVYEQYF. The DNA of the CDR3 is TGCAGTGCTGAGTTTGTCTACGAGCAGTACTTC.

The V call is TRBV5-1, the J call TRBJ2-3; 7 bases match TRBD1. V lost 4 bases and J lost 4; bases outside the gene matches: 15. CDR3 length: 17 amino acids. Per germline, CDR1 SGHRS and CDR2 YFSETQ. The CDR3 protein is CASSGRDTGDAPDTQYF. Here the CDR3 DNA reads TGCGCCAGCAGCGGGAGAGATACAGGGGACGCACCAGATACGCAGTATTTT.

This clonotype has a handful of counts. The chain has TRBV9 and TRBJ1-5; weak D call: TRBD1 (6 bases). CDR1 is SGDLS, CDR2 YYNGEE, per germline. This CDR3 comprises 14 residues. Trimming removed 4 bases at V and 0 bases at J, with 8 bases between. In DNA form, the CDR3 reads TGTGCCAGCAGCAAGGGGGATAGCAATCAGCCCCAGCATTTT. Amino acid sequence: CASSKGDSNQPQHF.

This clonotype has more than one count but fewer than ten. The rearrangement links TRBV3-1 to TRBJ2-5; D not certain. The CDR3 length is 16 residues. Germline V gene data show CDR1 as LGHDT and CDR2 as YNNKEL (reference sequence). V gave up 2 bases and J gave up 2 bases, with 15 bases separating them. CDR3 bases: TGTGCCAGCAGCCAACTCGGCGGTTTGAAACAAGAGACCCAGTACTTC. Translation gives CASSQLGGLKQETQYF.

The CDR3 nucleotides read TGCAGTGCTACTAACGCCAAGTCCCGGGATCAGCCCCAGCATTTT. It codes for CSATNAKSRDQPQHF. V and J are TRBV20-1 and TRBJ1-5, with D hard to call. The length of the CDR3 is 15 residues. CDR1 is DFQATT, CDR2 SNEGSKA, per germline (reference sequence). The V end lost 4 bases, the J end lost 5 bases, and 18 bases lay between the germline ends.

The chain combines TRBV5-1 with TRBJ2-5; 9 positions match TRBD1. The assigned J gene may be wrong: the sequence end matches TRBJ2-7 better. Per the germline V gene, CDR1 is SGHRS and CDR2 is YFSETQ. The CDR3 has 14 amino acids. The CDR3 nucleotides read TGCGCCAGCAGCTTAATACAGGGGGCCCGCGAGCAGTACTTC. The encoded protein is CASSLIQGAREQYF.

This clonotype was seen a handful of times. This chain joins TRBV20-1 and TRBJ2-7, with a weak D call TRBD2 (5 bases). This CDR3 contains 12 residues. Germline V gene lookup returns CDR1 DFQATT and CDR2 SNEGSKA (reference sequence). The V and J ends lost 3 bases and 5 bases respectively, with 11 bases between them. The chain's CDR3 is CSARVGVHEQYF. In DNA, the CDR3 is TGCAGTGCTAGGGTCGGGGTCCACGAGCAGTACTTC.

The V and J genes are TRBV5-6 and TRBJ1-2; possibly TRBD1 for D (5 bases). Trimming took 4 bases from V and 7 from J, leaving 11 bases between them. The CDR3 sequence is 12 residues long. In germline, CDR1 is SGHDT, CDR2 YYEEEE. This chain's CDR3 is CASSQGHGGYTF. As DNA, the CDR3 is TGTGCCAGCAGCCAGGGTCACGGTGGCTACACCTTC.

The V gene is TRBV10-3, the J gene TRBJ1-4, with a weak D call TRBD1 (6 bases). Germline V gene data show CDR1 as ENHRY and CDR2 as SYGVKD. The CDR3 extends over 15 amino acids. V was cut by 10 bases and J by 6 bases, with 21 bases left in between. The CDR3 loop reads CATTKQGGAYEKLFF. The CDR3 bases are TGTGCCACCACAAAACAGGGCGGCGCGTATGAAAAACTGTTTTTT.

At least ten counts were recorded for this clonotype. The J gene is TRBJ2-7, the V gene TRBV12-3 or TRBV12-4; D is uncertain. V lost 1 base and J lost 0, with 4 bases in between. This CDR3 has 13 residues. For the CDR3, the DNA is TGTGCCAGCAGTTTAGTTCCCTCCTACGAGCAGTACTTC. It yields the protein CASSLVPSYEQYF.

At least ten counts were recorded for this clonotype. V usage is TRBV20-1 and J usage is TRBJ2-7, with 10 bases that match TRBD1. CDR3 length equals 15 residues. V trimming: 1 base; J trimming: 3 bases; junction bases outside the gene matches: 6. CDR1 is DFQATT and CDR2 is SNEGSKA in the germline V gene (reference sequence). Here the CDR3 reads CSARGEDRGFYEQYF. The CDR3 region has the DNA TGCAGTGCTAGAGGCGAGGACAGGGGGTTCTACGAGCAGTACTTC.

This chain uses TRBV20-1 with TRBJ1-6; D gene unclear. V was clipped by 0 bases and J by 7 bases, with 4 bases between them. The germline CDR1 and CDR2 sequences are DFQATT and SNEGSKA (reference sequence). The CDR3 is made up of 12 amino acids. As DNA, the CDR3 is TGCAGTGCTAGAGATCAAAATTCACCCCTCCACTTT. Translation: CSARDQNSPLHF.

This clonotype occurred a few times. The V gene is TRBV28, the J gene TRBJ2-3; D might be TRBD1 (5 bases). The CDR3 extends over 15 amino acids. With 3 bases removed from V and 2 bases from J, the gap between germline ends came to 12 bases. CDR1 is MDHEN, CDR2 SYDVKM, per germline. The CDR3 sequence is CASSLTVDHTDTQYF. The CDR3 DNA reads TGTGCCAGCAGTTTGACAGTTGATCACACAGATACGCAGTATTTT.

As regards this clonotype: A much larger clone sits a single nucleotide away, making a read error possible. The V gene is TRBV12-3 or TRBV12-4, the J gene TRBJ2-7, with D tentatively TRBD2 (5 bases). The CDR3 extends over 14 amino acids. CDR3: CASSVSGLSHEQYF. The DNA of the CDR3 is TGTGCCAGCAGTGTTTCCGGACTCTCCCACGAGCAGTACTTC.

In its sample, this clonotype was seen many times. The J gene is TRBJ2-5, the V gene TRBV7-9, with TRBD2 identical over 10 bases. CDR3 length: 15 residues. CDR1 SEHNR and CDR2 FQNEAQ come from the germline V gene (reference sequence). With 5 bases clipped from V and 5 bases from J, the junction kept 8 bases outside the gene matches. The CDR3: CASSRAGGPQETQYF. For the CDR3, the DNA is TGTGCCAGCAGCCGAGCGGGGGGGCCCCAGGAGACCCAGTACTTC. Drawing the rest from reference TRBV7-9 and TRBJ2-5, the complete variable domain is DTGVSQNPRHKITKRGQNVTFRCDPISEHNRLYWYRQTLGQGPEFLTYFQNEAQLEKSRLLSDRFSAERPKGSFSTLEIQRTEQGDSAMYLCASSRAGGPQETQYFGPGTRLLVL.

This clonotype was observed a few times. The V gene is TRBV27, the J gene TRBJ2-1; the match to TRBD1 covers 7 bases. Germline CDR1 reads MNHEY; CDR2 reads SMNVEV (reference sequence). This CDR3 is 14 amino acids long. V lost 7 bases to trimming and J lost 5 bases; unmatched junction nucleotides: 8. CDR3 sequence (DNA): TGTGCCAGCACCAATCATGGACAGGACAATGAGCAGTTCTTC. Encoded protein: CASTNHGQDNEQFF.

The chain couples TRBV6-6 to TRBJ2-1; no definite D call. The CDR3 covers 14 residues. Germline CDR1 MNHNY, CDR2 SVGAGI (reference sequence). The V and J ends lost 0 bases and 7 bases respectively, with 10 bases between them. CDR3 sequence (DNA): TGTGCCAGCAGTTACTCGAGATTAAGTAATGAGCAGTTCTTC. This sequence encodes CASSYSRLSNEQFF.

This clonotype was found a few times. The V call is TRBV20-1, the J call TRBJ2-1; D may be TRBD2 (6 bases). Per germline, CDR1 DFQATT and CDR2 SNEGSKA (reference sequence). V lost 0 bases and J lost 9, with 30 bases in between. The CDR3 sequence is 19 residues long. The CDR3 DNA reads as TGCAGTGCTAGAGATGGGGCGATAGCGGCGTCTTATCCATTCGGTGAGCAGTTCTTC. This sequence encodes CSARDGAIAASYPFGEQFF.

The chain carries TRBV10-3 and TRBJ2-5; 12 bases fit TRBD2. The CDR3 is made up of 17 amino acids. V dropped 4 bases and J dropped 5; count of bases not matched to a gene: 11. Germline values: CDR1 ENHRY, CDR2 SYGVKD. Here the CDR3 DNA reads TGTGCCATCAGTGTTGGGACGGGACTAGCGGGCCCCGAGACCCAGTACTTC. Protein sequence: CAISVGTGLAGPETQYF.

The chain links TRBV11-1 to TRBJ2-7; possible D gene TRBD1, 6 bases. V lost 5 bases and J lost 3, with 20 bases in between. Germline lookup yields CDR1 SGHAT and CDR2 FQDESV (reference sequence). This CDR3 is 16 amino acids long. This chain's CDR3 is CASSRYRVGLIYEQYF. In nucleotides, the CDR3 is TGTGCCAGCAGCAGATACAGGGTGGGGCTCATCTACGAGCAGTACTTC.

A few counts support this clonotype. The gene calls are TRBV5-1 and TRBJ1-2; no clear D. Germline loops: CDR1 SGHRS, CDR2 YFSETQ. The V gene lost 0 bases and the J gene lost 3 bases, with 15 bases spanning the gap. The CDR3 totals 16 residues. The CDR3 nucleotides read TGCGCCAGCAGCTTGGTCCGGTCATTTCGGCACTATGGCTACACCTTC. Amino acids: CASSLVRSFRHYGYTF.

This chain links TRBV7-8 with TRBJ2-1, with TRBD2 matching 7 bases. The V gene's germline CDR1 is SGHVS and CDR2 FQNEAQ. J lost 0 bases, V lost 4 bases, and 15 bases had no gene match. There are 19 residues in the CDR3. CDR3 sequence reads: CASSSHRGGGGSSYNEQFF. The CDR3 region has the DNA TGTGCCAGCAGCTCCCATCGGGGTGGGGGGGGAAGCTCCTACAATGAGCAGTTCTTC.

This clonotype turned up a few times. This rearrangement joins TRBV20-1 to TRBJ1-2; D not certain. Trimming shortened V by 1 base and J by 5 bases, and 17 bases separated the two germline ends. This CDR3 is built from 15 residues. Germline V gene lookup returns CDR1 DFQATT and CDR2 SNEGSKA (reference sequence). For the CDR3, the DNA is TGCAGTGCTAGAGTATCCCGAACAATCCTATATGGCTACACCTTC. It yields the protein CSARVSRTILYGYTF.

The J gene is TRBJ2-5, the V gene TRBV15; a weak D match, TRBD2 (6 bases). Germline V gene data show CDR1 as LNHNV and CDR2 as YYDKDF (reference sequence). The germline V and J ends were trimmed by 5 bases and 11 bases, with 18 bases remaining between them. This CDR3 contains 13 residues. CDR3 in amino acids: CATSGGNYDEQYF. The CDR3 bases are TGTGCCACCAGCGGGGGGAATTACGATGAGCAGTACTTC.

The V gene is TRBV6-6, the J gene TRBJ2-7; D unresolved. Trimming stripped 2 bases from V and 0 bases from J, with 14 bases between. This CDR3 is built from 16 residues. Germline assignment: CDR1 MNHNY and CDR2 SVGAGI (reference sequence). Here the CDR3 reads CASSYPIEISSYEQYF. In nucleotides, the CDR3 is TGTGCCAGCAGTTACCCGATCGAGATTTCCTCCTACGAGCAGTACTTC.

This clonotype was seen a few times. This rearrangement joins TRBV7-9 to TRBJ1-2, with D hard to call. Germline V gene sequence: CDR1 SEHNR, CDR2 FQNEAQ (reference sequence). V was shortened by 0 bases and J by 7 bases, with 12 bases between the two germline ends. CDR3 length: 14 amino acids. CDR3 sequence (DNA): TGTGCCAGCAGCTTAGCAGTAGACCCAAGTGGCTACACCTTC. This gives the protein CASSLAVDPSGYTF. Looking up the rest from reference TRBV7-9 and TRBJ1-2 gives the full variable domain: DTGVSQNPRHKITKRGQNVTFRCDPISEHNRLYWYRQTLGQGPEFLTYFQNEAQLEKSRLLSDRFSAERPKGSFSTLEIQRTEQGDSAMYLCASSLAVDPSGYTFGSGTRLTVV.

The chain links TRBV7-8 to TRBJ2-1; tentative D call: TRBD2 (6 bases). Per germline, CDR1 SGHVS and CDR2 FQNEAQ. The CDR3 has 15 amino acids. Deletions cut 2 bases from V and 14 bases from J, with 22 bases between. This CDR3 reads CASSLIKASEKDEFF. For the CDR3, the DNA is TGTGCCAGCAGCTTAATCAAGGCTAGCGAAAAGGATGAGTTCTTC.